The sequence of this TCR beta chain was determined in a study of PD-1 blockade in mismatch repair-deficient tumors. About the study: All were previously treated, progressing patients with approximately 12 mismatch repair-deficient cancer types.

Generated by immunoSEQ multiplex PCR, the TCRdb table keeps only in-frame clones and is missing some. The table has about 15,000 clones, more than 80% seen once. Remarks on this clone: Antigen unknown.

As to time point: roughly ten-day in vitro stimulation with candidate neoantigen peptide 5. Cells were stimulated 10 to 11 days with each of 6 or 7 ELISpot-reactive neoantigens. The input for sequencing was cells cultured in vitro, taken from a patient treated with pembrolizumab. This TCR was sampled from an adult with mismatch repair-deficient cancer.

CDR3 DNA: TGTGCCTGGAGCACCGGGACCCCTCTTTCCTACAATGAGCAGTTCTTC. The encoded protein is CAWSTGTPLSYNEQFF. The rearrangement uses TRBV30 and TRBJ2-1; possibly TRBD1 or TRBD2 for D (5 bases each). Germline CDR1 GTSNPN, CDR2 SVGIG (reference sequence). V was cut by 3 bases and J by 1 base, with 16 bases left in between. This CDR3 comprises 16 residues.